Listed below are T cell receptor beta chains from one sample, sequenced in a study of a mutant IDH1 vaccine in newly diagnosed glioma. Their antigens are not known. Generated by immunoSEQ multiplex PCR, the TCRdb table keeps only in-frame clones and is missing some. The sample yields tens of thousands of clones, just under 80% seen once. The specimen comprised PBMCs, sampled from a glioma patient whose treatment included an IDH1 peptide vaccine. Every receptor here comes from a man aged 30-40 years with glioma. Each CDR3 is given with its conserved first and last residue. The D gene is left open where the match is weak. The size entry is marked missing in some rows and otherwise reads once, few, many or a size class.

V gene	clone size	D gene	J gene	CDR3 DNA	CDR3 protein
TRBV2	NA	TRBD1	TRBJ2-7	TGTGCCAGCTCTTGGGACAGGGGGGTGAGAACCTACGAGCAGTACTTC	CASSWDRGVRTYEQYF
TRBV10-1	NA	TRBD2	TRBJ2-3	TGCGCCAGCAGTGAATCGGCTAGCGGAGTGAGAGATACGCAGTATTTT	CASSESASGVRDTQYF
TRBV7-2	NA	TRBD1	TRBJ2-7	TGTGCCAGCAGCTTAGTGGGGACAGGGAACTACGAGCAGTACTTC	CASSLVGTGNYEQYF
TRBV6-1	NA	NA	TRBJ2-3	TGTGCCAGCAGTGAAGTTTCAAGGGTAGGAGATACGCAGTATTTT	CASSEVSRVGDTQYF
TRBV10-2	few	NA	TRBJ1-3	TGCGCCAGCAGTGAAGGGACGGCTGGAAACACCATATATTTT	CASSEGTAGNTIYF
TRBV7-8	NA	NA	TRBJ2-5	TGTGCCAGCAGCTTAGTTGTCCGGCAGAGAGTCCAAGAGACCCAGTACTTC	CASSLVVRQRVQETQYF
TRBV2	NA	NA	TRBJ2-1	TGTGCCAGCAGTAGGGAGCAGTTCTTC	CASSREQFF
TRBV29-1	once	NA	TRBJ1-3	TGCAGCGTGCACGACAACGGAAACACCATATATTTT	CSVHDNGNTIYF
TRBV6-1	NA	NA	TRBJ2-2	TGTGCCAGCAGTGAAGGGGACACCGGGGAGCTGTTTTTT	CASSEGDTGELFF
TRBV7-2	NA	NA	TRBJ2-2	TGTGCCAGCAGCTCTCTGGGTCTCAACACCGGGGAGCTGTTTTTT	CASSSLGLNTGELFF
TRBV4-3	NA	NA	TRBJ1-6	TGCGCCAGCAGCCAAGATGTATCCAGGGGCAAATCACCCCTCCACTTT	CASSQDVSRGKSPLHF
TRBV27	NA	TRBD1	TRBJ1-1	TGTGCCAGCAGTCTCAGGGGGAGGGCTGAAGCTTTCTTT	CASSLRGRAEAFF
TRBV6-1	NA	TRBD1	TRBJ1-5	TGTGCCAGCAGTGAAGGAGCAGGGGGCGCGAGCAATCAGCCCCAGCATTTT	CASSEGAGGASNQPQHF
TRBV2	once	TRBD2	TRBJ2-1	TGTGCCACCGCGGGACTAGCGGATTACAATGAGCAGTTCTTC	CATAGLADYNEQFF
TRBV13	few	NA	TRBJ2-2	TGTGCCAGCAGCCGGGACCGAGCCACCGGGGAGCTGTTTTTT	CASSRDRATGELFF
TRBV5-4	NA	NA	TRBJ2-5	TGTGCCAGCAGCTTGGAGCCAGGACCGAACCAAGAGACCCAGTACTTC	CASSLEPGPNQETQYF
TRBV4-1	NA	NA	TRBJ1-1	TGCGCCAGCAGCCAAGATGGAGGGAGGGGGACTGAAGCTTTCTTT	CASSQDGGRGTEAFF
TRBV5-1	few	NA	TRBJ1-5	TGCGCCAGCAGCTTGGATGGGGACGGCAATCAGCCCCAGCATTTT	CASSLDGDGNQPQHF
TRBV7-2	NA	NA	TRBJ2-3	TGTGCCAGCAGCTTCCCGCCCGCAGATACGCAGTATTTT	CASSFPPADTQYF
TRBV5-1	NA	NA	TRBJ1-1	TGCGCCAGCAGCCACTTGTCGGGCGGGGTTGAAGCTTTCTTT	CASSHLSGGVEAFF
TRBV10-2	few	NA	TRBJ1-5	TGCGCCAGCAGCGGGGACCGCTTAAGGCCCCAGCATTTT	CASSGDRLRPQHF
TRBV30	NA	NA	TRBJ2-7	TGTGCCTGGAACAGACAGTCCCTGGACTACGAGCAGTACTTC	CAWNRQSLDYEQYF
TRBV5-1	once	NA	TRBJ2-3	TGCGCCAGCAGCCCCAGTCCTGGGGGGACAGATACGCAGTATTTT	CASSPSPGGTDTQYF
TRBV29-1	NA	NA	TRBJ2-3	TGCAGCGTCCGATACCCGCGGACAGCTAGCACAGATACGCAGTATTTT	CSVRYPRTASTDTQYF
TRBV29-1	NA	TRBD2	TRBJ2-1	TGCAGCGTTGAAGATCCGGGGGACTATCACAATGAGCAGTTCTTC	CSVEDPGDYHNEQFF
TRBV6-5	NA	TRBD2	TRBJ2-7	TGTGCCAGCAGTCACGGGACTACCCTGGAGCAGTACTTC	CASSHGTTLEQYF
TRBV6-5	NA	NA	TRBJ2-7	TGTGCCAGCAGTTACGGTACAGGATACTCCTACGAGCAGTACTTC	CASSYGTGYSYEQYF
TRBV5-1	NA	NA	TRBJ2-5	TGCGCCAGCAGCTTGGAGACAGCCCAAGAGACCCAGTACTTC	CASSLETAQETQYF
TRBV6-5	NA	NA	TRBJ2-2	TGTGCCAGCAGTCGAAGTGCGGGGGAGCTGTTTTTT	CASSRSAGELFF
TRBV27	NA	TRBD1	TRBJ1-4	TGTGCCAGCAGGGAGGGGGCGGCTAATGAAAAACTGTTTTTT	CASREGAANEKLFF
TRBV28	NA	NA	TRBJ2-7	TGTGCCAGCACCTTACAGGGGGGGTCGTACGAGCAGTACTTC	CASTLQGGSYEQYF
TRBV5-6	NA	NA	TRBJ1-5	TGTGCCAGCAGCTTGTGGGGGATCAGCAATCAGCCCCAGCATTTT	CASSLWGISNQPQHF
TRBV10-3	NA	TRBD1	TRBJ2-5	TGTGCCATACAGGGGGTTGGAGAGACCCAGTACTTC	CAIQGVGETQYF
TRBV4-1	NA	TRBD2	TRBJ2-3	TGCGCCAGCAGCCAAGACAGCGGGGAGAGGGGAGATACGCAGTATTTT	CASSQDSGERGDTQYF
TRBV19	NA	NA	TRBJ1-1	TGTGCCAGTAGTGGCTTCGGGGGTTCCACTGAAGCTTTCTTT	CASSGFGGSTEAFF
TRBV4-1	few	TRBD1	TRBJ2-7	TGCGCCAGCAGCCTCCGGACAGGGGGAACGTACGAGCAGTACTTC	CASSLRTGGTYEQYF
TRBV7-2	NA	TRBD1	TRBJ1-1	TGTGCCAGCAGCTCGCAGGGGGACACTGAAGCTTTCTTT	CASSSQGDTEAFF
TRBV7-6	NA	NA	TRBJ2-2	TGTGCCAGCAGCTTAGTTCGGGCGTACACCGGGGAGCTGTTTTTT	CASSLVRAYTGELFF
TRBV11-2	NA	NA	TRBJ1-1	TGTGCCAGCAGCTTAGATCTGGGGGCTTGGACTGAAGCTTTCTTT	CASSLDLGAWTEAFF
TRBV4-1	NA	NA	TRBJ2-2	TGCGCCAGCCAGGGTATCGGGGAGCTGTTTTTT	CASQGIGELFF
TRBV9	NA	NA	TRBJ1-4	TGTGCCAGCAGCGAGGGACAACCATTAGATGAAATACTGTTTTTT	CASSEGQPLDEILFF
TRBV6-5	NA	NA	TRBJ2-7	TGTGCCAGCAGTCTAGGACAGACCGTAACCTACGAGCAGTACTTC	CASSLGQTVTYEQYF
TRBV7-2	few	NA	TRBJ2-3	TGTGCCAGCAGCGCCCAGCGATCCACAGATACGCAGTATTTT	CASSAQRSTDTQYF
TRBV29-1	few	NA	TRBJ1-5	TGCAGCGTTGGTGTGGGGAATCAGCCCCAGCATTTT	CSVGVGNQPQHF
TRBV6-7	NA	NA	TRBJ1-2	TGTGCCAGCAGTTACTCGATGCAGGAGAACCCGCTTATCTATGGCTACACCTTC	CASSYSMQENPLIYGYTF
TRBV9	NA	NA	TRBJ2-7	TGTGCCAGCAGCTCCCAAGCGGGCCCCTACGAGCAGTACTTC	CASSSQAGPYEQYF
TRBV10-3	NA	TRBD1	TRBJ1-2	TGTGCCATCAGAGGGGGACAGTTAAACTATGGCTACACCTTC	CAIRGGQLNYGYTF
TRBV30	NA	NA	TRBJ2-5	TGTGCCTGGAGAAACAACCAAGAGACCCAGTACTTC	CAWRNNQETQYF
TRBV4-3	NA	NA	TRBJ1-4	TGCGCCAGCAGCCAAGGTCAGGGGACTAATGAAAAACTGTTTTTT	CASSQGQGTNEKLFF
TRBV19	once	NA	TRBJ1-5	TGTGCCAGTAGTCTAATCAATCAGCCCCAGCATTTT	CASSLINQPQHF
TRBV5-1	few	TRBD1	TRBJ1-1	TGCGCCAGCAGCTTGTCAGGGGGCAACACTGAAGCTTTCTTT	CASSLSGGNTEAFF
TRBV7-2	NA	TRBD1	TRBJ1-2	TGTGCCAGCAGCTCCCGGACAGGGGGAAGGAACTATGGCTACACCTTC	CASSSRTGGRNYGYTF
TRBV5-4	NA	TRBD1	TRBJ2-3	TGTGCCAGCAGCGGGGACAGGGATGCGCAGTATTTT	CASSGDRDAQYF
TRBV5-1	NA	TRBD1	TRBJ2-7	TGCGCCAGCAGCGCAGGACAGGGCGGATACGAGCAGTACTTC	CASSAGQGGYEQYF
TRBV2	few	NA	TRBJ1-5	TGTGCCAGCGACCTATTCAGGGGCCCAAGCAATCAGCCCCAGCATTTT	CASDLFRGPSNQPQHF
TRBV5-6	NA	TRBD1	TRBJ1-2	TGTGCCAGCAGCTTAAATAAGGGGGCGCATCGCTACACCTTC	CASSLNKGAHRYTF
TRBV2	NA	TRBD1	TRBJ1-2	TGTGCCAGCAGTGGAGGGACAGGTACCCCGGAGGGCTATGGCTACACCTTC	CASSGGTGTPEGYGYTF
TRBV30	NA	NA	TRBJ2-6	TGTGCCCTTTCGGCAACTGGGGCCAACGTCCTGACTTTC	CALSATGANVLTF
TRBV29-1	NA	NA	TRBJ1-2	TGCAGCGTTGTGGCAGGTGGCGGCTACACCTTC	CSVVAGGGYTF